The 31 T cell receptor beta chains below all came from one sample that was sequenced in a study of graft-versus-host responses after intestinal transplantation. Here immunoSEQ multiplex PCR was the method, and the copy in TCRdb shows in-frame clones only, minus some. Of about 90,000 clones in the sample, approximately 95% are singletons; the top ten hold about 1.1%. Their antigens remain unidentified. The source was unstimulated CD8+ T cells sorted from spleen or lymph node cells, collected before transplant. These receptors came from a human donor who was the organ donor for an intestinal transplant.

This chain's CDR3 is CASSPPGLNTGELFF. The CDR3, as DNA: TGTGCCAGCAGCCCCCCAGGACTGAACACCGGGGAGCTGTTTTTT. The chain employs TRBV6-5 and TRBJ2-2; a weak D match, TRBD2 (5 bases). In germline, CDR1 is MNHEY, CDR2 SVGAGI. This CDR3 region has 15 residues. V was cut by 6 bases and J by 1 base, with 12 bases left in between.

This chain uses TRBV21-1 with TRBJ1-1; the table assigns TRBD1, which was not confirmed against the DNA. TRBV21-1 is assigned pseudogene status. This CDR3 has 18 amino acids. The CDR3 is CASSGLGQGAWADTEAFF. As DNA, the CDR3 is TGTGCCAGCAGCGGGCTCGGACAGGGGGCGTGGGCGGACACTGAAGCTTTCTTT.

The chain carries TRBV20-1 and TRBJ2-3; D not certain. V shed 6 bases and J shed 6 bases, with 7 bases lying between them. This CDR3 comprises 10 residues. Germline values: CDR1 DFQATT, CDR2 SNEGSKA (reference sequence). CDR3 residues: CSAPVDTQYF. CDR3 in DNA: TGCAGTGCCCCCGTGGATACGCAGTATTTT.

The rearrangement uses TRBV6-1 and TRBJ2-1, with D unresolved. The germline V and J ends were trimmed by 1 base and 0 bases, with 10 bases remaining between them. This CDR3 has 16 residues. Germline assignment: CDR1 MNHNS and CDR2 SASEGT. CDR3 sequence reads: CASSEEALSSYNEQFF. The CDR3 region has the DNA TGTGCCAGCAGTGAAGAAGCGTTGAGCTCCTACAATGAGCAGTTCTTC.

The CDR3 sequence: CASSTGTGGYEQYF. The CDR3 DNA reads as TGCGCCAGCAGCACCGGGACAGGGGGCTACGAGCAGTACTTC. V gene TRBV5-1 combines with J gene TRBJ2-7, with 11 bases aligning to TRBD1. The CDR3 is 14 residues long. The junction had 3 bases not matched to a gene; V was cut back by 4 bases and J by 3 bases. Germline CDR1 reads SGHRS; CDR2 reads YFSETQ.

V is TRBV4-1 and J is TRBJ1-1; D is unclear. The CDR3 covers 14 residues. V dropped 4 bases and J dropped 8 bases, with 17 bases sitting between them. Germline V gene data show CDR1 as MGHRA and CDR2 as YSYEKL. The CDR3 spells CASSLRVDSFEAFF. The DNA for the CDR3 is TGCGCCAGCAGCCTTCGTGTGGACTCATTCGAAGCTTTCTTT.

The chain has TRBV29-1 and TRBJ2-2; D gene unclear. The CDR3 consists of 13 residues. CDR1 SQVTM and CDR2 ANQGSEA come from the germline V gene. V was shortened by 5 bases and J by 5 bases, with 12 bases between the two germline ends. The CDR3 reads CSVPAARTGELFF. The DNA for the CDR3 is TGCAGCGTTCCGGCGGCGCGGACCGGGGAGCTGTTTTTT.

The rearrangement links TRBV7-8 to TRBJ1-5; 10 bases are shared with TRBD1. Germline loops: CDR1 SGHVS, CDR2 FQNEAQ. V lost 5 bases to trimming and J lost 7 bases; unmatched junction nucleotides: 11. The CDR3 extends over 16 amino acids. CDR3 amino acids: CASSPRGGTGDQPQHF. The CDR3 nucleotides read TGTGCCAGCAGCCCCCGTGGGGGGACAGGGGACCAGCCCCAGCATTTT.

The chain combines TRBV4-1 with TRBJ1-1; 9 nucleotides align to TRBD1. Trimming cost V 1 base and J 3 bases; bases outside gene matches: 6. Germline V CDR1 and CDR2: MGHRA, YSYEKL. The CDR3 extends over 16 amino acids. The CDR3 DNA is TGCGCCAGCAGCCAAGGGTGGGGACAGGGCGACACTGAAGCTTTCTTT. It codes for CASSQGWGQGDTEAFF.

Written as DNA, the CDR3 is TGTGCCAGCAGTTTACGCCAGGCAACTCAGCCCCAGCATTTT. Translation: CASSLRQATQPQHF. The rearrangement joins TRBV27 to TRBJ1-5; D is undetermined. The CDR3 length is 14 residues. V lost 2 bases to trimming and J lost 6 bases, with 11 bases between them. Germline assignment: CDR1 MNHEY and CDR2 SMNVEV (reference sequence).

This clone was detected a few times. J is TRBJ2-1 and V is TRBV6-4; possible D gene TRBD2, 6 bases. This CDR3 is built from 15 residues. Germline lookup yields CDR1 MRHNA and CDR2 SNTAGT. V was clipped by 0 bases and J by 0 bases, with 6 bases between them. The CDR3 nucleotides read TGTGCCAGCAGTGACTCAGCGGGCTCCTACAATGAGCAGTTCTTC. Translation gives CASSDSAGSYNEQFF.

For the CDR3, the DNA is TGTGCAAGTCGCTTCAGTTTCGCAGGGACTAATGGCTACACCTTC. Translated, it gives CASRFSFAGTNGYTF. The chain employs TRBV12-2 and TRBJ1-2. TRBV12-2 is assigned pseudogene status. The CDR3 contains 15 residues.

The genes are TRBV4-1 and TRBJ1-2; TRBD1 matches 8 bases. Per germline, CDR1 MGHRA and CDR2 YSYEKL. The CDR3 contains 16 residues. J lost 1 base, V lost 2 bases, and 6 bases had no gene match. CDR3 sequence reads: CASSQPPGQVNYGYTF. The DNA for the CDR3 is TGCGCCAGCAGCCAACCCCCGGGACAGGTTAACTATGGCTACACCTTC.

The V and J genes are TRBV6-1 and TRBJ2-7, with 10 nucleotides matching TRBD1. The CDR3 length is 15 residues. Germline V gene lookup returns CDR1 MNHNS and CDR2 SASEGT. V lost 6 bases, J lost 1 base, and 6 bases stayed unmatched. CDR3 sequence reads: CASRRGTGDSYEQYF. The CDR3 DNA reads TGTGCCAGCAGGCGCGGGACAGGGGATTCCTACGAGCAGTACTTC.

V and J are TRBV28 and TRBJ2-7; D is unresolved. The CDR3 contains 12 residues. Germline V gene sequence: CDR1 MDHEN, CDR2 SYDVKM. The V and J ends lost 2 bases and 6 bases respectively, with 8 bases between them. The DNA for the CDR3 is TGTGCCAGCAGTTTAACCGTGGCCGAGCAGTACTTC. This codes for CASSLTVAEQYF.

The chain combines TRBV4-1 with TRBJ1-6, with D unclear. This CDR3 spans 14 amino acids. Looked up from germline, CDR1 is MGHRA and CDR2 is YSYEKL. The V end was cut by 0 bases, the J end by 9 bases, with 9 bases between. The CDR3 region has the DNA TGCGCCAGCAGCCAAGAACCCTCGAGTTCACCCCTCCACTTT. Amino acids: CASSQEPSSSPLHF.

This clone has a single count. The V call is TRBV29-1, the J call TRBJ2-2; 10 bases agree with TRBD1. V lost 6 bases, J lost 6 bases, and 4 bases stayed unmatched. The germline V gene has CDR1 SQVTM and CDR2 ANQGSEA. This CDR3 is 13 amino acids long. CDR3 nucleotide sequence: TGCAGCGTCGTAGGACAGGGGGCCGGGGAGCTGTTTTTT. Translated: CSVVGQGAGELFF.

This chain links TRBV28 with TRBJ2-2; D unresolved. CDR1 MDHEN and CDR2 SYDVKM come from the germline V gene. V was clipped by 3 bases and J by 6 bases, with 11 bases between them. The CDR3 loop spans 14 amino acids. The CDR3 DNA sequence: TGTGCCAGCAGTTTCGTTGGTTCGGCCGGGGAGCTGTTTTTT. Translation: CASSFVGSAGELFF.

The chain links TRBV9 to TRBJ2-7; D gene unclear. The CDR3 spans 15 residues. V lost 0 bases to trimming and J lost 0 bases, with 10 bases between them. Germline-derived CDR1 and CDR2 are SGDLS and YYNGEE. CDR3 in DNA: TGTGCCAGCAGCGTAGGTGTACAGAGCTCCTACGAGCAGTACTTC. This sequence encodes CASSVGVQSSYEQYF. Complete variable domain (other parts from reference TRBV9 and TRBJ2-7): DSGVTQTPKHLITATGQRVTLRCSPRSGDLSVYWYQQSLDQGLQFLIQYYNGEERAKGNILERFSAQQFPDLHSELNLSSLELGDSALYFCASSVGVQSSYEQYFGPGTRLTVT.

This sequence joins TRBV7-3 and TRBJ2-5, with TRBD2 matching over 7 bases. CDR3 size: 15 residues. Looked up from germline, CDR1 is SGHTA and CDR2 is FQGTGA. V was clipped by 0 bases and J by 5 bases; unmatched bases: 6. For the CDR3, the DNA is TGTGCCAGCAGCTTAACGGCGGGAGAGAGTGAGACCCAGTACTTC. Amino acids: CASSLTAGESETQYF.

Details on this clone: The junction departs from the called germline gene at one end, perhaps through a read error. The chain carries TRBV11-2 and TRBJ2-7; 9 nucleotides agree with TRBD1. CDR1 and CDR2 from the germline V gene are SGHAT and FQNNGV. CDR3 length: 13 amino acids. CDR3 loop: CASSPALGTGPCF. The CDR3 nucleotides are TGTGCCAGCAGCCCCGCCCTAGGGACAGGGCCGTGTTTC.

The chain joins TRBV30 to TRBJ2-7, with D tentatively TRBD1 (6 bases). Trimming left V 1 base short and J 2 bases short, with 15 bases between. The V gene's germline CDR1 is GTSNPN and CDR2 SVGIG (reference sequence). This CDR3 has 15 amino acids. The CDR3 DNA follows: TGTGCCTGGAGTGGTCATCAGGGGCCCACCTACGAGCAGTACTTC. It yields the protein CAWSGHQGPTYEQYF.

The chain recombines TRBV7-2 with TRBJ2-7; 9 bases agree with TRBD1. From germline, CDR1 is SGHTA and CDR2 FQGNSA. The CDR3 runs 15 residues. V was clipped by 6 bases and J by 2 bases; unmatched bases: 8. The chain's CDR3 is CASSPRDRAPYEQYF. Here the CDR3 DNA reads TGTGCCAGCAGTCCTCGGGACAGGGCCCCCTACGAGCAGTACTTC.

The genes are TRBV19 and TRBJ2-2; D perhaps matches TRBD1 (5 bases). The CDR3 extends over 16 amino acids. Germline V gene data show CDR1 as LNHDA and CDR2 as SQIVND (reference sequence). Trimming took off 3 bases at V and 4 bases at J, with 15 bases between the two ends. CDR3 loop: CASSIPRVRRTGELFF. DNA for the CDR3: TGTGCCAGTAGTATCCCCAGGGTTCGTCGCACCGGGGAGCTGTTTTTT.

The chain carries TRBV4-3 and TRBJ2-1; the D gene is possibly TRBD2 (6 bases). V shed 0 bases and J shed 5 bases, with 17 bases lying between them. Germline V gene lookup returns CDR1 LGHNA and CDR2 YSLEER. This CDR3 is built from 17 residues. The CDR3 DNA reads as TGCGCCAGCAGCCAAGATGATCGAGGACTACTGAACAATGAGCAGTTCTTC. The encoded protein is CASSQDDRGLLNNEQFF.

The chain uses TRBV19 and TRBJ1-2, with TRBD1 matching over 8 bases. The V and J ends lost 9 bases and 2 bases, in that order; junction bases with no gene match: 5. The germline V gene encodes CDR1 LNHDA and CDR2 SQIVND (reference sequence). The CDR3 is made up of 13 amino acids. CDR3 bases: TGTGCCAGCGGACAGGGAGAAAACTATGGCTACACCTTC. Protein: CASGQGENYGYTF.

This chain joins TRBV28 and TRBJ1-6, with D perhaps TRBD1 (6 bases). CDR3 length: 17 residues. Trimming left V 6 bases short and J 6 bases short, with 21 bases between. Germline assignment: CDR1 MDHEN and CDR2 SYDVKM. DNA for the CDR3: TGTGCCAGCAGCGTTGAAGGGGGGGCTTCGGGTAATTCACCCCTCCACTTT. This translates into CASSVEGGASGNSPLHF. The full variable domain, completed using reference TRBV28 and TRBJ1-6, is DVKVTQSSRYLVKRTGEKVFLECVQDMDHENMFWYRQDPGLGLRLIYFSYDVKMKEKGDIPEGYSVSREKKERFSLILESASTNQTSMYLCASSVEGGASGNSPLHFGNGTRLTVT.

This sequence joins TRBV28 and TRBJ1-5; tentative D call: TRBD1 (5 bases). The V gene's germline CDR1 is MDHEN and CDR2 SYDVKM. The V and J ends lost 3 bases and 2 bases respectively, with 11 bases between them. The CDR3 runs to 15 residues. The CDR3 DNA reads as TGTGCCAGCAGTTTTCGGGGGTTGGGCAATCAGCCCCAGCATTTT. Translation: CASSFRGLGNQPQHF.

The chain combines TRBV27 with TRBJ2-7, with 8 bases fitting TRBD2. The CDR3 loop spans 18 amino acids. The trim removed 0 bases at V and 3 bases at J, leaving 13 bases unmatched. Germline V CDR1 and CDR2: MNHEY, SMNVEV (reference sequence). The chain's CDR3 is CASSLSVRLAGTDYEQYF. CDR3 coding DNA: TGTGCCAGCAGTTTATCCGTGAGGCTAGCGGGTACAGACTACGAGCAGTACTTC.

This clone was counted only a few times. The chain combines TRBV5-6 with TRBJ1-4; 9 nucleotides agree with TRBD1. The V gene's germline CDR1 is SGHDT and CDR2 YYEEEE. This CDR3 spans 14 amino acids. V lost 5 bases, J lost 5 bases, and 4 bases stayed unmatched. The CDR3 DNA reads as TGTGCCAGCAGATCGGACAGGGGAAATGAAAAACTGTTTTTT. Protein sequence: CASRSDRGNEKLFF.

This chain connects TRBV21-1 to TRBJ2-3; the table assigns TRBD2, which was not confirmed against the DNA. TRBV21-1 is a recognized pseudogene. The CDR3 is 14 residues long. The CDR3: CASPGLLSTDTQYF. CDR3 coding DNA: TGTGCCAGCCCGGGACTCCTTAGCACAGATACGCAGTATTTT.